This note documents a single T cell receptor (beta chain) sequence. Its antigen is currently unknown. Measured with immunoSEQ multiplex PCR; TCRdb has only the in-frame clones, and not every one. The table records 150,000 to 200,000 clones, around 87% of them present only once. This sample was taken from a study of T cell responses to AZD1222 COVID-19 vaccine. General study results and limits: Clonal diversity was possibly underestimated, and white British individuals and females predominated among donors. Within unmutated variant regions lay the reported targets of nearly half of spike-specific TCRs.

Sequenced material: peripheral blood, taken on day 0 of MenACWY control vaccination. This receptor was obtained from an adult in good health.

The CDR3 DNA follows: TGTGCCTGGAGTCAACAAACAGGGAATTCACCCCTCCACTTT. It is translated as CAWSQQTGNSPLHF. The V call is TRBV30, the J call TRBJ1-6; TRBD1 might be the D (6 bases). This CDR3 is 14 amino acids long. V shed 2 bases and J shed 7 bases, with 12 bases lying between them. The germline V gene encodes CDR1 GTSNPN and CDR2 SVGIG (reference sequence).